A single sample is the source of the 16 T cell receptor beta chains below, sequenced in a study of T cell responses to AZD1222 COVID-19 vaccine. The assay was immunoSEQ multiplex PCR, and TCRdb's table has in-frame clones only and misses some. The data hold 110,000 or so clones, with approximately 91% observed a single time. Here the sequenced sample was peripheral blood, taken on day 0 of AZD1222 vaccination. The receptors come from an adult in good health.

This chain joins TRBV5-8 and TRBJ1-5; D remains unclear. V lost 0 bases and J 0 bases, leaving 7 bases between the germline ends. The CDR3 runs to 15 residues. Germline assignment: CDR1 SGHTS and CDR2 YDEGEE. CDR3 bases: TGTGCCAGCAGCTTGGGGCGGCTTAGCAATCAGCCCCAGCATTTT. Amino acid sequence: CASSLGRLSNQPQHF.

This clone was counted once. V usage is TRBV4-3 and J usage is TRBJ2-6; tentatively, D is TRBD1 (6 bases). This CDR3 contains 18 residues. V lost 5 bases and J 0 bases, leaving 17 bases between the germline ends. Germline V lookup: CDR1 LGHNA, CDR2 YSLEER. The CDR3 reads CASSLAGVSLSGANVLTF. For the CDR3, the DNA is TGCGCCAGCAGCTTAGCAGGGGTCTCTCTCTCTGGGGCCAACGTCCTGACTTTC.

The chain links TRBV7-3 to TRBJ2-2; 8 nucleotides match TRBD1. The V gene's germline CDR1 is SGHTA and CDR2 FQGTGA. V lost 4 bases and J lost 2; bases outside the gene matches: 6. This CDR3 comprises 16 residues. The CDR3 sequence is CASSSDRGLNTGELFF. CDR3 coding DNA: TGTGCCAGCAGCTCCGACAGGGGCCTAAACACCGGGGAGCTGTTTTTT.

The rearrangement uses TRBV9 and TRBJ1-2; 8 bases map to TRBD1. V lost 4 bases and J lost 8; bases outside the gene matches: 7. This CDR3 spans 13 amino acids. Per the germline V gene, CDR1 is SGDLS and CDR2 is YYNGEE. As DNA, the CDR3 is TGTGCCAGCAGCATCGGGACAGGTGTAGGCTACACCTTC. Encoded protein: CASSIGTGVGYTF.

The chain combines TRBV19 with TRBJ1-2, with TRBD1 identical over 8 bases. The CDR3 has 14 residues. Germline CDR1 and CDR2: LNHDA and SQIVND (reference sequence). V was pared by 5 bases and J by 3 bases, with 5 bases of the junction left unmatched. In DNA form, the CDR3 reads TGTGCCAGTAGTCCACAGGACAGGGACTATGGCTACACCTTC. Translating it yields CASSPQDRDYGYTF.

The chain has TRBV14 and TRBJ1-2; D unclear. V lost 6 bases and J 7 bases, leaving 21 bases between the germline ends. This CDR3 contains 15 residues. Germline V gives CDR1 SGHDN, CDR2 FVKESK. Written as DNA, the CDR3 is TGTGCCAGCAGTCGTTTGAAGGGTTTCGTGAGTGGCTACACCTTC. Its protein product is CASSRLKGFVSGYTF.

The chain uses TRBV29-1 and TRBJ1-1, with D hard to call. The CDR3 extends over 11 amino acids. The germline CDR1 and CDR2 sequences are SQVTM and ANQGSEA. Between the trimmed V and J ends, which lost 4 bases and 1 base, there was a span of 4 bases. CDR3 region: CSVVRNTEAFF. The CDR3 DNA is TGCAGCGTTGTCAGGAACACTGAAGCTTTCTTT.

The chain joins TRBV7-3 to TRBJ1-6; D is uncertain. The CDR3 loop spans 13 amino acids. V was cut by 2 bases and J by 7 bases, with 6 bases left in between. Germline lookup yields CDR1 SGHTA and CDR2 FQGTGA. CDR3 region: CASSLQSNSPLHF. CDR3 nucleotides: TGTGCCAGCAGCTTACAGTCCAATTCACCCCTCCACTTT.

The chain links TRBV4-3 to TRBJ2-2, with D uncertain. Germline CDR1 LGHNA, CDR2 YSLEER. The CDR3 contains 15 residues. Trimming cost V 1 base and J 6 bases, with 12 bases left between them. The CDR3 coding sequence is TGCGCCAGCAGCCAAGGGCTAGAGTGGGCCGGGGAGCTGTTTTTT. It is translated as CASSQGLEWAGELFF.

V gene TRBV2 combines with J gene TRBJ2-5; 8 nucleotides line up with TRBD1. Germline trimming cut 3 bases from V and 5 bases from J; bases unmatched to any gene: 11. The CDR3 contains 16 residues. CDR1 is SNHLY, CDR2 FYNNEI, per germline. The CDR3 spells CASSDGQGAFGETQYF. The CDR3 nucleotides read TGTGCCAGCAGTGATGGGCAGGGGGCATTCGGGGAGACCCAGTACTTC.

The rearrangement uses TRBV6-2 or TRBV6-3 and TRBJ1-5, with 7 bases that match TRBD1. The CDR3 has 18 amino acids. The germline gives CDR1 MNHEY, CDR2 SVGEGT. Losses at the gene ends were 1 base for V and 6 bases for J; bases not matched to a gene: 15. CDR3 loop: CASSYYPETGFFSQPQHF. CDR3 coding DNA: TGTGCCAGCAGTTACTACCCCGAGACAGGGTTTTTTTCTCAGCCCCAGCATTTT.

The J gene is TRBJ1-5, the V gene TRBV15; D remains ambiguous. The CDR3 runs 14 residues. CDR1 LNHNV and CDR2 YYDKDF come from the germline V gene (reference sequence). Trimming left V 2 bases short and J 11 bases short, with 16 bases between. CDR3 in DNA: TGTGCCACCAGCAGACCTCCGGGGTGGGGTTCCCAGCATTTT. It is translated as CATSRPPGWGSQHF.

The chain joins TRBV6-2 or TRBV6-3 to TRBJ2-5, with a possible D match to TRBD2 (5 bases). Trimming cost V 3 bases and J 7 bases, with 12 bases left between them. There are 13 residues in the CDR3. Looked up from germline, CDR1 is MNHEY and CDR2 is SVGEGT. The CDR3 reads CASSYVGLGTQYF. DNA for the CDR3: TGTGCCAGCAGTTATGTAGGACTCGGGACCCAGTACTTC.

This chain joins TRBV27 and TRBJ1-5, with D hard to call. The V gene lost 6 bases and the J gene lost 6 bases, with 12 bases spanning the gap. The CDR3 has 13 amino acids. In germline, CDR1 is MNHEY, CDR2 SMNVEV (reference sequence). For the CDR3, the DNA is TGTGCCAGCAGAACGATGGGAGGTCAGCCCCAGCATTTT. Its protein product is CASRTMGGQPQHF.

The chain couples TRBV19 to TRBJ1-5, with D unresolved. The ends were cut back, 5 bases at V and 9 bases at J, with 17 bases in the middle. The length of the CDR3 is 14 residues. Germline V gene data show CDR1 as LNHDA and CDR2 as SQIVND (reference sequence). The CDR3 sequence is CASSDRAGLRPQHF. The DNA of the CDR3 is TGTGCCAGTAGTGATAGGGCCGGCTTAAGGCCCCAGCATTTT. Variable domain in full (rest from reference TRBV19 and TRBJ1-5): DGGITQSPKYLFRKEGQNVTLSCEQNLNHDAMYWYRQDPGQGLRLIYYSQIVNDFQKGDIAEGYSVSREKKESFPLTVTSAQKNPTAFYLCASSDRAGLRPQHFGDGTRLSIL.

This clone has only a few counts. This chain uses TRBV15 with TRBJ2-1; D gene ambiguous. CDR1 is LNHNV, CDR2 YYDKDF, per germline (reference sequence). V dropped 0 bases and J dropped 10 bases, with 4 bases sitting between them. The CDR3 spans 11 residues. The CDR3 bases are TGTGCCACCAGCAGAGAAACGGAGCAGTTCTTC. Amino acids: CATSRETEQFF. The complete variable domain, with remaining parts taken from reference TRBV15 and TRBJ2-1, reads DAMVIQNPRYQVTQFGKPVTLSCSQTLNHNVMYWYQQKSSQAPKLLFHYYDKDFNNEADTPDNFQSRRPNTSFCFLDIRSPGLGDTAMYLCATSRETEQFFGPGTRLTVL.